The 25 T cell receptor beta chains reported below all come from one sample, sequenced in a study of blood T cell repertoires in COVID-19. The repertoire was sequenced with immunoSEQ multiplex PCR; TCRdb's copy has only in-frame clones and lacks some. In the table there are a few hundred thousand clones, around 90% of which are singletons. Sequenced input: peripheral blood. Receptors originate from a human donor in a cohort sampled during active COVID-19.

V gene TRBV6-6 combines with J gene TRBJ1-6; 8 bases line up with TRBD1. The germline V gene encodes CDR1 MNHNY and CDR2 SVGAGI (reference sequence). CDR3 length equals 15 residues. J was trimmed by 8 bases and V by 2 bases; bases with no gene match: 5. The CDR3, as DNA: TGTGCCAGCAGTTACGACAGGGGACGGGATTCACCCCTCCACTTT. Protein product: CASSYDRGRDSPLHF.

The V gene is TRBV5-6, the J gene TRBJ1-1; D remains ambiguous. The CDR3 consists of 12 residues. The germline V gene has CDR1 SGHDT and CDR2 YYEEEE. Trimming cost V 3 bases and J 4 bases, with 7 bases left between them. The CDR3 reads CASSSSGTEAFF. The CDR3 DNA follows: TGTGCCAGCAGCTCGAGCGGCACTGAAGCTTTCTTT. The full variable domain, rest sourced from reference TRBV5-6 and TRBJ1-1, is DAGVTQSPTHLIKTRGQQVTLRCSPKSGHDTVSWYQQALGQGPQFIFQYYEEEERQRGNFPDRFSGHQFPNYSSELNVNALLLGDSALYLCASSSSGTEAFFGQGTRLTVV.

This chain uses TRBV5-6 with TRBJ2-3; 12 bases are a match to TRBD2. Unmatched junction bases numbered 4, after V lost 2 bases and J lost 3 bases. Germline V gene lookup returns CDR1 SGHDT and CDR2 YYEEEE. The CDR3 covers 16 residues. The CDR3: CASSFSLAGGTDTQYF. CDR3 coding DNA: TGTGCCAGCAGCTTTTCGCTAGCGGGAGGGACAGATACGCAGTATTTT. The variable domain in full, with the rest retrieved from reference TRBV5-6 and TRBJ2-3, is DAGVTQSPTHLIKTRGQQVTLRCSPKSGHDTVSWYQQALGQGPQFIFQYYEEEERQRGNFPDRFSGHQFPNYSSELNVNALLLGDSALYLCASSFSLAGGTDTQYFGPGTRLTVL.

The V call is TRBV2, the J call TRBJ2-5, with a possible D match to TRBD2 (7 bases). Trimming took off 8 bases at V and 5 bases at J, with 21 bases between the two ends. Germline V CDR1 and CDR2: SNHLY, FYNNEI. The CDR3 has 15 residues. CDR3 in amino acids: CASWRLGGAGETQYF. CDR3 in DNA: TGTGCCAGCTGGAGGTTAGGGGGGGCTGGGGAGACCCAGTACTTC.

The genes are TRBV5-1 and TRBJ1-3; D is perhaps TRBD1 (5 bases). This CDR3 is built from 13 residues. In germline, CDR1 is SGHRS, CDR2 YFSETQ. V lost 0 bases and J lost 4, with 5 bases in between. For the CDR3, the DNA is TGCGCCAGCAGCTTGGGACAGGGAAACACCATATATTTT. Its translation is CASSLGQGNTIYF. Supplemented by reference TRBV5-1 and TRBJ1-3, the full variable domain reads KAGVTQTPRYLIKTRGQQVTLSCSPISGHRSVSWYQQTPGQGLQFLFEYFSETQRNKGNFPGRFSGRQFSNSRSEMNVSTLELGDSALYLCASSLGQGNTIYFGEGSWLTVV.

The chain joins TRBV27 to TRBJ2-7; 8 bases line up with TRBD1. The V gene end was trimmed by 0 bases and the J gene end by 2 bases; junction bases not matched to a gene: 0. This CDR3 has 14 residues. Looked up from germline, CDR1 is MNHEY and CDR2 is SMNVEV (reference sequence). CDR3 in amino acids: CASSLSTGAYEQYF. The DNA of the CDR3 is TGTGCCAGCAGTTTATCGACAGGGGCCTACGAGCAGTACTTC.

The chain employs TRBV28 and TRBJ1-5; TRBD1 aligns across 7 bases. V lost 7 bases to trimming and J lost 7 bases; unmatched junction nucleotides: 10. This CDR3 spans 14 amino acids. Germline V gene lookup returns CDR1 MDHEN and CDR2 SYDVKM. The CDR3 sequence: CASIHRGPWQPQHF. CDR3 coding DNA: TGTGCCAGCATTCATAGGGGGCCCTGGCAGCCCCAGCATTTT.

This clone was seen once. This chain links TRBV5-1 with TRBJ2-7; tentatively, D is TRBD2 (5 bases). Trimming took off 9 bases at V and 1 base at J, with 17 bases between the two ends. Germline CDR1 SGHRS, CDR2 YFSETQ. CDR3 length equals 14 residues. In DNA form, the CDR3 reads TGCGCCACCTCGAGCGGACCGGGATCCTACGAGCAGTACTTC. Its translation is CATSSGPGSYEQYF.

V and J are TRBV6-1 and TRBJ1-5; TRBD1 is a possible D gene (6 bases). Germline-derived CDR1 and CDR2 are MNHNS and SASEGT. The CDR3 runs 14 residues. Trimming took off 1 base at V and 4 bases at J, with 8 bases between the two ends. Here the CDR3 reads CASSEEQGNQPQHF. The CDR3 region has the DNA TGTGCCAGCAGTGAAGAACAGGGTAATCAGCCCCAGCATTTT.

The rearrangement uses TRBV2 and TRBJ2-7, with 7 bases that match TRBD2. V was clipped by 10 bases and J by 5 bases; unmatched bases: 14. Germline assignment: CDR1 SNHLY and CDR2 FYNNEI. The CDR3 has 14 amino acids. The DNA of the CDR3 is TGTGCCACTTCCGCGGGGAGGGGTTCCCACGAGCAGTACTTC. It yields the protein CATSAGRGSHEQYF.

This clone was observed once. The rearrangement uses TRBV18 and TRBJ1-5, with TRBD1 as a possible D gene (5 bases). Trimming shortened V by 5 bases and J by 6 bases, and 14 bases separated the two germline ends. Germline-derived CDR1 and CDR2 are KGHSH and LQKENI. The CDR3 is 14 residues long. Here the CDR3 reads CASSWGRAAQPQHF. CDR3 sequence (DNA): TGTGCCAGCTCATGGGGCAGGGCAGCTCAGCCCCAGCATTTT.

This chain joins TRBV2 and TRBJ1-3; D is possibly TRBD1 (5 bases). The V gene lost 10 bases and the J gene lost 4 bases, with 17 bases spanning the gap. The CDR3 is 14 residues long. The germline gives CDR1 SNHLY, CDR2 FYNNEI. CDR3 nucleotide sequence: TGTGCCACCGGACTAAGGGGAGCAGGAAACACCATATATTTT. Protein product: CATGLRGAGNTIYF. Supplemented by reference TRBV2 and TRBJ1-3, the full variable domain reads EPEVTQTPSHQVTQMGQEVILRCVPISNHLYFYWYRQILGQKVEFLVSFYNNEISEKSEIFDDQFSVERPDGSNFTLKIRSTKLEDSAMYFCATGLRGAGNTIYFGEGSWLTVV.

This chain uses TRBV6-1 with TRBJ2-3, with a tentative D call TRBD1 (8 bases). Germline V gene lookup returns CDR1 MNHNS and CDR2 SASEGT. The CDR3 runs to 16 residues. Trimming took 3 bases from V and 3 from J, leaving 16 bases between them. Here the CDR3 reads CASSDGQGGGTDTQYF. The CDR3 nucleotides read TGTGCCAGCAGTGACGGACAGGGCGGGGGTACAGATACGCAGTATTTT.

J is TRBJ2-7 and V is TRBV27, with 8 bases that match TRBD1. Germline CDR1 is MNHEY and CDR2 is SMNVEV (reference sequence). The CDR3 extends over 15 amino acids. V gave up 6 bases and J gave up 0 bases; unmatched junction bases: 7. The CDR3 reads CASSYGTGSSYEQYF. The CDR3 nucleotides are TGTGCCAGCAGCTATGGGACAGGTAGCTCCTACGAGCAGTACTTC.

This clone appeared once. V is TRBV27 and J is TRBJ2-7; 7 nucleotides match TRBD2. From germline, CDR1 is MNHEY and CDR2 SMNVEV (reference sequence). The V gene end was trimmed by 5 bases and the J gene end by 0 bases; junction bases not matched to a gene: 10. The CDR3 has 16 residues. The CDR3 loop is CASSPTPGLSSYEQYF. CDR3 nucleotide sequence: TGTGCCAGCAGTCCTACCCCGGGACTAAGCTCCTACGAGCAGTACTTC.

This rearrangement joins TRBV6-2 or TRBV6-3 to TRBJ1-5; D not certain. V lost 2 bases to trimming and J lost 2 bases, with 4 bases between them. Germline V gene lookup returns CDR1 MNHEY and CDR2 SVGEGT. This CDR3 has 13 residues. The DNA for the CDR3 is TGTGCCAGCAGTTACGGCCGCAATCAGCCCCAGCATTTT. This encodes CASSYGRNQPQHF.

The rearrangement joins TRBV28 to TRBJ2-1, with 13 bases aligning to TRBD2. Germline-derived CDR1 and CDR2 are MDHEN and SYDVKM. With V trimmed by 7 bases and J by 5 bases, 8 bases remained unmatched. This CDR3 is built from 16 residues. In DNA, the CDR3 is TGTGCCAGCACCAGAACTGGGACTAGCGGGAACAATGAGCAGTTCTTC. Translation: CASTRTGTSGNNEQFF.

The V gene is TRBV9, the J gene TRBJ2-3, with 12 bases fitting TRBD2. The junction had 7 bases not matched to a gene; V was cut back by 3 bases and J by 5 bases. Germline V gene lookup returns CDR1 SGDLS and CDR2 YYNGEE. The CDR3 length is 16 residues. Here the CDR3 DNA reads TGTGCCAGCAGCGCCTTGACTAGCGGGGGAGTAGATACGCAGTATTTT. Translation: CASSALTSGGVDTQYF.

The sample holds one count of this clone. The chain has TRBV6-5 and TRBJ1-2; 10 bases are shared with TRBD1. CDR1 and CDR2 (germline): MNHEY, SVGAGI. J lost 12 bases, V lost 1 base, and 8 bases had no gene match. The CDR3 spans 14 residues. In nucleotides, the CDR3 is TGTGCCAGCAGTTACTATCCGACAGGGGGCGTCGACACCTTC. Amino acid sequence: CASSYYPTGGVDTF.

The J gene is TRBJ2-3, the V gene TRBV11-3; TRBD2 agrees at 12 bases. The J segment lost 0 bases and the V segment lost 5 bases, leaving 12 bases of the junction unmatched. There are 19 residues in the CDR3. Germline values: CDR1 SGHNT, CDR2 YENEEA. CDR3 amino acids: CASSPGLAGPRPSTDTQYF. The CDR3 DNA is TGTGCCAGCAGCCCAGGACTAGCGGGGCCTAGACCTAGCACAGATACGCAGTATTTT.

CDR3 in amino acids: CASSGGTASYEQYF. The CDR3 DNA sequence: TGTGCCAGCAGCGGAGGGACTGCCTCCTACGAGCAGTACTTC. The chain recombines TRBV9 with TRBJ2-7; possibly TRBD2 for D (6 bases). Germline V gene lookup returns CDR1 SGDLS and CDR2 YYNGEE. This CDR3 is built from 14 residues. Trimming removed 3 bases at V and 0 bases at J, with 10 bases between.

The chain links TRBV11-2 to TRBJ2-7, with D maybe TRBD1 (6 bases). Trimming cost V 5 bases and J 0 bases, with 11 bases left between them. The CDR3 totals 14 residues. Germline V CDR1 and CDR2: SGHAT, FQNNGV. The CDR3 loop is CASSPGTLSYEQYF. CDR3 nucleotide sequence: TGTGCCAGCAGCCCCGGGACACTCTCCTACGAGCAGTACTTC.

This chain joins TRBV7-2 and TRBJ1-2, with 9 bases that match TRBD1. Germline V gene data show CDR1 as SGHTA and CDR2 as FQGNSA. The CDR3 is made up of 14 amino acids. V lost 5 bases, J lost 4 bases, and 5 bases stayed unmatched. Written as DNA, the CDR3 is TGTGCCAGCAGCGCACAGGGGGCGAGCTATGGCTACACCTTC. Translation: CASSAQGASYGYTF.

The V call is TRBV19, the J call TRBJ2-2, with 7 positions matching TRBD2. Trimming at V came to 4 bases and at J to 6 bases, leaving 8 bases not matched to a gene. Germline V lookup: CDR1 LNHDA, CDR2 SQIVND (reference sequence). The CDR3 runs 15 residues. Here the CDR3 reads CASSTGSGVAGELFF. In DNA form, the CDR3 reads TGTGCCAGTAGTACCGGAAGCGGGGTGGCCGGGGAGCTGTTTTTT.

The rearrangement uses TRBV5-1 and TRBJ1-4; D uncertain. This CDR3 has 15 amino acids. V lost 1 base, J lost 3 bases, and 10 bases lay in between. From germline, CDR1 is SGHRS and CDR2 YFSETQ. For the CDR3, the DNA is TGCGCCAGCAGCTTGTTAGCCGGGGCTAATGAAAAACTGTTTTTT. This translates into CASSLLAGANEKLFF. The full variable domain, in which reference TRBV5-1 and TRBJ1-4 provide the parts outside the CDR3, is KAGVTQTPRYLIKTRGQQVTLSCSPISGHRSVSWYQQTPGQGLQFLFEYFSETQRNKGNFPGRFSGRQFSNSRSEMNVSTLELGDSALYLCASSLLAGANEKLFFGSGTQLSVL.